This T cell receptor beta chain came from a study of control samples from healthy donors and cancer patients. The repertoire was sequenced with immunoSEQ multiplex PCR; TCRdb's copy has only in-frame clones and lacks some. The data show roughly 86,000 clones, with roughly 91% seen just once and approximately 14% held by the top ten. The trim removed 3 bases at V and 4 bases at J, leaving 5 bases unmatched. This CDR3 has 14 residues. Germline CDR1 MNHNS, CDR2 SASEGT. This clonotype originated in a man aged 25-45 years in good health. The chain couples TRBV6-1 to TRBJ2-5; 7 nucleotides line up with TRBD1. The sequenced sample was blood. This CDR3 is CASSDGTDIETQYF. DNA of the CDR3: TGTGCCAGCAGTGACGGGACAGACATAGAGACCCAGTACTTC.